This TCR beta chain was profiled in a study of shared clonotypes between healthy human individuals. Background on the study: In total, the donors were two women and a few men aged 18 to 49.

The CDR3 extends over 12 amino acids. The V end was cut by 3 bases, the J end by 8 bases, with 11 bases between. The germline V gene encodes CDR1 SGHKS and CDR2 YYEKEE (reference sequence). Every immunoSEQ plate was one replicate of a subset's evenly spread DNA. Sequencing used immunoSEQ multiplex PCR; TCRdb keeps in-frame clones, though not all of them. The table has approximately 650,000 clones, about 95% seen once. Terminally differentiated effector memory CD45RA+ cells were excluded from the naive CD8 cells, which were CD45RO-negative and positively selected for CCR7. This chain uses TRBV5-5 with TRBJ1-2; D is perhaps TRBD1 (6 bases). The receptor comes from a woman younger than 45 in good health. The sample comprised naive CD8+ T cells sorted from blood. The CDR3 DNA is TGTGCCAGCAGCTCCGGGACATCCGGCTACACCTTC. It codes for CASSSGTSGYTF. The whole variable domain, remainder taken from reference TRBV5-5 and TRBJ1-2, is DAGVTQSPTHLIKTRGQQVTLRCSPISGHKSVSWYQQVLGQGPQFIFQYYEKEERGRGNFPDRFSARQFPNYSSELNVNALLLGDSALYLCASSSGTSGYTFGSGTRLTVV.